This T cell receptor (beta chain) stems from a study of technical replicates of blood from four donors (dated by TCRdb to 2016 to 2017). A remark on this clone: What this receptor recognizes is not known. The sample holds no much larger clone one base away, and base qualities are not on file.

The library came from the immunoSEQ multiplex PCR assay. TCRdb obtained this table from immuneACCESS and retained in-frame rearrangements with V and J assigned. These tables miss some clones; where compared with another copy, unresolved V genes account for less than half of the shortfall, and the remainder is unexplained. The sample records about 100,000 clones, approximately 95% of which are singletons. About 0.35% of the sample lies in the top ten. The sequencing input was T cells isolated from PBMCs. This clonotype was sampled from a human donor in good health.

The DNA is as follows: TGTGCCAGCCTAGGACAGGGGAGCTACGAGCAGTACTTC. Translated, this is CASLGQGSYEQYF. This receptor chain uses TRBV18 and TRBJ2-7; 9 nucleotides in the junction match TRBD1. The CDR3 goes from the cysteine to the phenylalanine over 13 residues. Here the CDR3 DNA is all that survives: 39 bases in frame from base 1. V and J are trimmed by 8 bases and 3 bases, and the gene matches miss 5 bases of the junction. Taken from the germline V gene, the CDR1 and CDR2 loops are KGHSH and LQKENI.